This TCR beta chain was found in a study of cytomegalovirus exposure and HLA in healthy donors. Study results and limitations: A highly shared variant cluster was judged a likely technical artifact. In a later analysis, parvovirus B19, influenza, CMV and Epstein-Barr virus appeared linked to several top co-occurrence clusters.

In the PCR, 60 Vbeta and 13 Jbeta primers were used. Measured with immunoSEQ multiplex PCR; TCRdb has only the in-frame clones, and not every one. The sample has about 220,000 clones, 82% seen once. CDR1 and CDR2 (germline): SGHRS, YFSETQ. This CDR3 comprises 17 residues. Trimming took 6 bases from V and 0 from J, leaving 16 bases between them. For this clone: Its antigen is not identified.

This sequence originates from a woman in her forties in good health and CMV-seropositive. The rearrangement joins TRBV5-1 to TRBJ1-6; no clear D. Sequenced sample: PBMCs. The CDR3 DNA sequence: TGCGCCAGCAAGGAGGGATCCTACCTCTCCTATAATTCACCCCTCCACTTT. Protein sequence: CASKEGSYLSYNSPLHF.